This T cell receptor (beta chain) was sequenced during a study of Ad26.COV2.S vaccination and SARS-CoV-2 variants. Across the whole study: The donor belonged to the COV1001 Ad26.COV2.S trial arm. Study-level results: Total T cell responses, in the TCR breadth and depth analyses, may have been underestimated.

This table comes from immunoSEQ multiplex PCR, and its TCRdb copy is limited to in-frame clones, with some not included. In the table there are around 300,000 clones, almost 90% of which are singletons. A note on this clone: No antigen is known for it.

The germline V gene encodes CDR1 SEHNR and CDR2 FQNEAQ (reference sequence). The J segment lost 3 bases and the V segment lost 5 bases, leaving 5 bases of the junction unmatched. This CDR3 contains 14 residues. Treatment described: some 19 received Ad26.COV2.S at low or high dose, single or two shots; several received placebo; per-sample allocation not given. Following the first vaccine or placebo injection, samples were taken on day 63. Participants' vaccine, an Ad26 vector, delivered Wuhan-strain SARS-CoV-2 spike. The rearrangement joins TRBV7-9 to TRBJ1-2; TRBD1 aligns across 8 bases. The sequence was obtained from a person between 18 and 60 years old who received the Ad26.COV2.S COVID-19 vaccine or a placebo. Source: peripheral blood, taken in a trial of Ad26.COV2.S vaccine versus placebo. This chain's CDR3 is CASSPGQGDYGYTF. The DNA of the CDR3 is TGTGCCAGCAGCCCAGGACAGGGCGACTATGGCTACACCTTC.